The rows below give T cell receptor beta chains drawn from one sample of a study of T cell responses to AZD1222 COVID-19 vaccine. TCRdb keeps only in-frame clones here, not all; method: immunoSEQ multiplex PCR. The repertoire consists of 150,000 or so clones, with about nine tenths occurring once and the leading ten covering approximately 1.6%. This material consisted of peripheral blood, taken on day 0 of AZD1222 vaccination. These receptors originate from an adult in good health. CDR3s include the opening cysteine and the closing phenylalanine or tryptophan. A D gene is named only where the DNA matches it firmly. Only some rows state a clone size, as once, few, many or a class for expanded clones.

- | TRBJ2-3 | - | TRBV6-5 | CATEGNSTDTQYF | TGTGCCACTGAGGGGAACAGCACAGATACGCAGTATTTT
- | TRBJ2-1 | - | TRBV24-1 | CATSDFRQENNEQFF | TGTGCCACCAGTGATTTTAGGCAGGAGAACAATGAGCAGTTCTTC
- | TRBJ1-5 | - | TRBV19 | CASSGRFYSNQPQHF | TGTGCCAGTAGTGGTAGGTTTTATAGCAATCAGCCCCAGCATTTT
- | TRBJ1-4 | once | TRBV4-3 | CASSQILQGWGTNEKLFF | TGCGCCAGCAGCCAGATATTACAGGGTTGGGGAACTAATGAAAAACTGTTTTTT
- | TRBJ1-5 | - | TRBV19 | CASSIGGQPQHF | TGTGCCAGTAGTATTGGGGGTCAGCCCCAGCATTTT
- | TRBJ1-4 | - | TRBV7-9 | CASSFLLHRELNEKLFF | TGTGCCAGCAGCTTCCTCCTACACAGGGAGCTTAATGAAAAACTGTTTTTT
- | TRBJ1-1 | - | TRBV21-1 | CASSKRDRNNTEAFF | TGTGCCAGCAGCAAACGGGACAGAAACAACACTGAAGCTTTCTTT
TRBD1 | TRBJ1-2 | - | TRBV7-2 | CASSFAGGAAGYTF | TGTGCCAGCAGCTTTGCAGGGGGCGCGGCTGGCTACACCTTC
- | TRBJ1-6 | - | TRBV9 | CASSPTGSNSPLHF | TGTGCCAGCAGCCCTACAGGGTCCAATTCACCCCTCCACTTT
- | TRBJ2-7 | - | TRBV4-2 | CASSQEPGVSSYEQYF | TGTGCCAGCAGCCAAGAACCAGGGGTGAGCTCCTACGAGCAGTACTTC
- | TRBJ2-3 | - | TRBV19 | CASSIGPASPQYF | TGTGCCAGTAGTATAGGTCCGGCTAGCCCGCAGTATTTT
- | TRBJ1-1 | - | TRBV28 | CALQTVNTEAFF | TGTGCCTTACAAACAGTGAACACTGAAGCTTTCTTT
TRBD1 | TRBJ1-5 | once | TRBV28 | CASSSGTGGFGNQPQHF | TGTGCCAGCAGTTCCGGGACAGGGGGCTTCGGCAATCAGCCCCAGCATTTT
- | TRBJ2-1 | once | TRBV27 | CATLSQNNNNEQFF | TGTGCCACTTTAAGTCAGAATAACAACAATGAGCAGTTCTTC
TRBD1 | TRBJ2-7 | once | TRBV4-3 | CASSHAPGQGIGEQYF | TGCGCCAGCAGCCACGCCCCGGGACAGGGGATCGGCGAGCAGTACTTC
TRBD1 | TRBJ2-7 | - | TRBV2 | CASSSDRAELYEQYF | TGTGCCAGCAGTTCTGACAGGGCCGAACTCTACGAGCAGTACTTC
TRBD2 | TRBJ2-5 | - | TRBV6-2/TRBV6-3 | CASSDFGLARETQYF | TGTGCCAGCAGTGACTTTGGACTAGCTCGAGAGACCCAGTACTTC
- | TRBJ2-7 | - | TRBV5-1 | CASRGGSSSYEQYF | TGCGCCAGCAGGGGCGGTTCGAGCTCCTACGAGCAGTACTTC
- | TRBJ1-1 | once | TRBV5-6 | CASTPQRLDTEAFF | TGTGCCAGCACCCCCCAAAGGTTGGACACTGAAGCTTTCTTT
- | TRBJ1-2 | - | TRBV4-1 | CASSQERQMGGYTF | TGCGCCAGCAGCCAAGAGCGGCAAATGGGGGGCTACACCTTC
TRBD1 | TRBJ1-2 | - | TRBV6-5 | CASSSMDRTLHGYTF | TGTGCCAGCAGTTCCATGGACAGGACACTACACGGCTACACCTTC
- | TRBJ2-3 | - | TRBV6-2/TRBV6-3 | CASSLSYGQTPTATDTQYF | TGTGCCAGCAGTTTATCATATGGACAGACCCCTACCGCCACAGATACGCAGTATTTT
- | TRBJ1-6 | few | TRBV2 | CASSARLTDTNSPLHF | TGTGCCAGCAGTGCACGCCTGACAGATACTAATTCACCCCTCCACTTT
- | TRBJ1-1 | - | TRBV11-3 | CASSSQNTEAFF | TGTGCCAGCAGCTCCCAAAACACTGAAGCTTTCTTT
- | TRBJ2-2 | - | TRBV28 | CASSPGAPGELFF | TGTGCCAGCAGTCCAGGGGCCCCCGGGGAGCTGTTTTTT
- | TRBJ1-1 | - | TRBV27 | CASSLYPNTEAFF | TGTGCCAGCAGTCTTTACCCGAACACTGAAGCTTTCTTT
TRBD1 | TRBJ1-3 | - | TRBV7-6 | CASSSLGVRDRDGNTIYF | TGTGCCAGCAGCTCATTAGGGGTTCGAGACAGGGATGGAAACACCATATATTTT
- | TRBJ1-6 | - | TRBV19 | CATRGQGNSPLHF | TGTGCCACCAGAGGGCAGGGCAATTCACCCCTCCACTTT
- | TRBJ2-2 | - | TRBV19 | CASSIGGARLTGELFF | TGTGCCAGTAGTATAGGTGGGGCGCGGCTCACCGGGGAGCTGTTTTTT
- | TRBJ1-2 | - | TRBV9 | CASSVVPTVGYTF | TGTGCCAGCAGCGTAGTCCCAACAGTGGGCTACACCTTC
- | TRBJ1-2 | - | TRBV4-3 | CASSQDIIQGLAYGYTF | TGCGCCAGCAGCCAAGATATCATCCAGGGGCTTGCCTATGGCTACACCTTC
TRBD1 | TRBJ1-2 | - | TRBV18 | CASSTQGTGEGYTF | TGTGCCAGCTCTACCCAGGGCACAGGGGAGGGCTACACCTTC
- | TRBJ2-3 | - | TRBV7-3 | CASSSAGSTDTQYF | TGTGCCAGCAGCAGCGCGGGGTCCACAGATACGCAGTATTTT
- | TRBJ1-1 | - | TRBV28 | CASSPLWTEAFF | TGTGCCAGCAGTCCCCTGTGGACTGAAGCTTTCTTT
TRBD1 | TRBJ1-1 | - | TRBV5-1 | CASSDRGRTEAFF | TGCGCCAGCAGCGACAGGGGGAGGACTGAAGCTTTCTTT
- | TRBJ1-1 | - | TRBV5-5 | CASSPQDSHTEAFF | TGTGCCAGCAGCCCCCAGGACAGCCACACTGAAGCTTTCTTT
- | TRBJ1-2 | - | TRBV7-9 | CASSSLGGTNYGYTF | TGTGCCAGCAGCTCATTAGGGGGGACCAACTATGGCTACACCTTC
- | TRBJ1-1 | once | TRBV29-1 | CSVELGRDTEAFF | TGCAGCGTTGAATTAGGGCGGGACACTGAAGCTTTCTTT
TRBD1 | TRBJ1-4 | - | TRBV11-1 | CASSFLGTGDEKLFF | TGTGCCAGCAGCTTCCTTGGGACAGGGGATGAAAAACTGTTTTTT
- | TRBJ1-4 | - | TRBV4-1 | CASSRTSTGSNEKLFF | TGCGCCAGCAGCCGCACATCGACAGGCTCTAATGAAAAACTGTTTTTT